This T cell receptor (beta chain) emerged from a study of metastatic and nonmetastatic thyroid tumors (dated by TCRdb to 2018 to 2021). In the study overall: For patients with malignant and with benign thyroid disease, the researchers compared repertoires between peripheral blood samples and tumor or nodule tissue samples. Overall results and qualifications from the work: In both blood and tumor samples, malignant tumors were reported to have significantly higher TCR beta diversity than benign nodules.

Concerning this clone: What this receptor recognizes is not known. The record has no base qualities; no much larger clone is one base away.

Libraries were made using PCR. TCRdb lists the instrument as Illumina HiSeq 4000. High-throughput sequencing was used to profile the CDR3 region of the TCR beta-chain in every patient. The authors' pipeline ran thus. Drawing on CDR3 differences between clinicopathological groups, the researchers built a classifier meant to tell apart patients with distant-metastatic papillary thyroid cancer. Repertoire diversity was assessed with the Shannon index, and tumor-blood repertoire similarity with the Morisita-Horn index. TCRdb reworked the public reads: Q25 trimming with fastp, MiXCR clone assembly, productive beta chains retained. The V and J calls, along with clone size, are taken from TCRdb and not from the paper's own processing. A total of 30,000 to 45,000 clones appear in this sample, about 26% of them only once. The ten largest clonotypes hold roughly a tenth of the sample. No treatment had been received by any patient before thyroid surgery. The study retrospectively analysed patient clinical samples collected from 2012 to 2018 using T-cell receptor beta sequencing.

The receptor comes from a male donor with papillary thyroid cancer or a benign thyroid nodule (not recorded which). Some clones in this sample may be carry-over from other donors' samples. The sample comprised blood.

The bases are TGTGCCAGCCGATCAAACAGGGCCTATGAGCAGTTCTTC. It translates as CASRSNRAYEQFF. In this chain, TRBV6-1 is recombined with TRBJ2-1; the D region possibly corresponds to TRBD1 (6 bases align). V loses 8 bases of germline sequence and J loses 8 bases, and the interval between the two ends is 16 bases. There are 13 amino acids in the CDR3, from cysteine to phenylalanine inclusive. This entry keeps only the CDR3 DNA: 39 bases, framed from base 1. From the germline V gene, CDR1 is MNHNS and CDR2 is SASEGT.